The 27 T cell receptor beta chains below were found in one sample sequenced in a study of CD8+ T cells in alopecia areata. Extracted RNA was reverse transcribed into cDNA, the sequencing template. Produced via immunoSEQ multiplex PCR; TCRdb's table is partial and in-frame only. The sample comprises 150,000 to 200,000 clones, just under 60% of which are singletons, and 14% to 15% rests with the top ten. The sequenced sample was CD4+ T cells sorted from blood, obtained at week 0. The source is a human donor with alopecia areata.

This rearrangement joins TRBV29-1 to TRBJ2-3; 7 nucleotides align to TRBD1. From germline, CDR1 is SQVTM and CDR2 ANQGSEA. The CDR3 is made up of 15 amino acids. V trimming: 3 bases; J trimming: 3 bases; junction bases outside the gene matches: 9. This chain's CDR3 is CSVDERGRGTDTQYF. The DNA of the CDR3 is TGCAGCGTTGACGAGAGGGGCAGGGGGACAGATACGCAGTATTTT.

This clone was detected only a few times. The chain couples TRBV4-1 to TRBJ1-5, with D perhaps matching TRBD1 (5 bases). V was clipped by 4 bases and J by 4 bases, with 14 bases between them. Germline V gene sequence: CDR1 MGHRA, CDR2 YSYEKL. The CDR3 sequence is 15 residues long. The CDR3 loop is CASSRQGRGNQPQHF. The CDR3 coding sequence is TGCGCCAGCAGCCGCCAGGGAAGAGGAAATCAGCCCCAGCATTTT.

With respect to this clone: The sample carries other DNA sequences with the same CDR3. The rearrangement uses TRBV25-1 and TRBJ2-5; a weak D match, TRBD2 (7 bases). V lost 3 bases and J lost 5, with 10 bases in between. This CDR3 is 13 amino acids long. The V gene's germline CDR1 is MGHDK and CDR2 SYGVNS. This chain's CDR3 is CASSEGGRETQYF. The CDR3 region has the DNA TGTGCCAGCAGTGAGGGGGGGCGGGAGACCCAGTACTTC.

The rearrangement joins TRBV5-1 to TRBJ1-2, with D possibly being TRBD1 (5 bases). Germline assignment: CDR1 SGHRS and CDR2 YFSETQ. The CDR3 has 13 residues. The V gene lost 4 bases and the J gene lost 6 bases, with 13 bases spanning the gap. The CDR3 DNA sequence: TGCGCCAGCAGCACCTCAGGGATGAATGGCTACACCTTC. This translates into CASSTSGMNGYTF.

J is TRBJ2-2 and V is TRBV4-1; D uncertain. V was shortened by 4 bases and J by 8 bases, with 11 bases between the two germline ends. This CDR3 region has 13 residues. CDR1 and CDR2 (germline): MGHRA, YSYEKL. The CDR3 sequence: CASSLSGAGELFF. CDR3 bases: TGCGCCAGCAGCCTTAGTGGTGCTGGGGAGCTGTTTTTT.

This clone was detected only a few times. V usage is TRBV29-1 and J usage is TRBJ1-1; D remains unclear. The V and J ends lost 4 bases and 5 bases respectively, with 14 bases between them. Germline lookup yields CDR1 SQVTM and CDR2 ANQGSEA. The CDR3 is 13 residues long. DNA for the CDR3: TGCAGCGTTGCGTACACCCTGGGAACTGAAGCTTTCTTT. This codes for CSVAYTLGTEAFF.

The J gene is TRBJ1-1, the V gene TRBV25-1, with a weak D call TRBD1 (6 bases). The CDR3 is made up of 14 amino acids. Per germline, CDR1 MGHDK and CDR2 SYGVNS. Trimming left V 2 bases short and J 2 bases short, with 9 bases between. CDR3 protein: CASSEGGYNTEAFF. The CDR3 DNA is TGTGCCAGCAGTGAAGGGGGCTATAACACTGAAGCTTTCTTT.

The chain recombines TRBV5-1 with TRBJ2-5; the D is unclear. CDR1 is SGHRS, CDR2 YFSETQ, per germline. There are 14 residues in the CDR3. V was pared by 6 bases and J by 2 bases, with 14 bases between. In DNA form, the CDR3 reads TGCGCCAGCAATCACCCCCCCCCGCAAGAGACCCAGTACTTC. Amino acids: CASNHPPPQETQYF.

This clone was picked up a small number of times. V usage is TRBV27 and J usage is TRBJ2-7; 7 bases align to TRBD1. The germline V gene has CDR1 MNHEY and CDR2 SMNVEV (reference sequence). With V trimmed by 6 bases and J by 3 bases, 8 bases remained unmatched. The CDR3 has 14 amino acids. The CDR3 nucleotides are TGTGCCAGCAGCCGACAGGGAATCTTCTACGAGCAGTACTTC. Amino acid sequence: CASSRQGIFYEQYF.

This clone has more than one count but fewer than ten. This rearrangement joins TRBV30 to TRBJ1-1; tentatively, D is TRBD1 (6 bases). The CDR3 covers 12 residues. The V end was cut by 4 bases, the J end by 1 base, with 7 bases between. Germline CDR1 is GTSNPN and CDR2 is SVGIG (reference sequence). The CDR3 DNA sequence: TGTGCCTGGAAGGGACAGAACACTGAAGCTTTCTTT. Translation: CAWKGQNTEAFF.

This clone was recorded a few times. The V gene is TRBV5-6, the J gene TRBJ2-6; D is uncertain. V shed 4 bases and J shed 0 bases, with 11 bases lying between them. The CDR3 covers 16 residues. From germline, CDR1 is SGHDT and CDR2 YYEEEE. CDR3 region: CASSRTSGSGANVLTF. CDR3 nucleotides: TGTGCCAGCAGCAGGACCTCGGGCTCTGGGGCCAACGTCCTGACTTTC. The variable domain in full, with the rest retrieved from reference TRBV5-6 and TRBJ2-6, is DAGVTQSPTHLIKTRGQQVTLRCSPKSGHDTVSWYQQALGQGPQFIFQYYEEEERQRGNFPDRFSGHQFPNYSSELNVNALLLGDSALYLCASSRTSGSGANVLTFGAGSRLTVL.

This clone was counted only a few times. Since a much larger clone is just one base distant, this may be a read error. Other DNA sequences within the sample encode an identical CDR3. This chain uses TRBV29-1 with TRBJ2-2; a possible D gene is TRBD2 (7 bases). Germline V gene lookup returns CDR1 SQVTM and CDR2 ANQGSEA. The ends were cut back, 4 bases at V and 6 bases at J, with 12 bases in the middle. The CDR3 sequence is 13 residues long. This CDR3 reads CSVGEGGAGELFF. The DNA for the CDR3 is TGCAGCGTTGGGGAGGGGGGTGCCGGGGAGCTGTTTTTT.

The chain has TRBV5-1 and TRBJ2-7; D ambiguous. Trimming cost V 0 bases and J 0 bases, with 7 bases left between them. The CDR3 extends over 14 amino acids. The germline V gene has CDR1 SGHRS and CDR2 YFSETQ. CDR3 amino acids: CASSLELGSYEQYF. CDR3 bases: TGCGCCAGCAGCTTGGAACTGGGCTCCTACGAGCAGTACTTC.

The genes are TRBV5-7 and TRBJ2-5; D gene ambiguous. TRBV5-7 is known as an ORF, though its function is uncertain. The CDR3 consists of 14 residues. Trimming removed 4 bases at V and 5 bases at J, with 15 bases between. The CDR3 loop reads CASSNYTSWETQYF. The DNA for the CDR3 is TGTGCCAGCAGCAACTACACGAGCTGGGAGACCCAGTACTTC.

The rearrangement uses TRBV6-5 and TRBJ2-7; a weak D match, TRBD1 (6 bases). The V gene's germline CDR1 is MNHEY and CDR2 SVGAGI. This CDR3 contains 14 residues. Trimming took off 5 bases at V and 2 bases at J, with 13 bases between the two ends. In DNA, the CDR3 is TGTGCCAGCAGTCAAACGACAGGTACCTACGAGCAGTACTTC. Translated: CASSQTTGTYEQYF.

The V call is TRBV25-1, the J call TRBJ2-1, with TRBD2 matching 11 bases. The CDR3 sequence is 18 residues long. Germline V CDR1 and CDR2: MGHDK, SYGVNS. The junction had 7 bases not matched to a gene; V was cut back by 1 base and J by 2 bases. The CDR3 nucleotides read TGTGCCAGCAGTGAATCCTCCCCGGGACTAGCGGCCTACAATGAGCAGTTCTTC. Its protein product is CASSESSPGLAAYNEQFF.

This CDR3 is CASSILGIDTEAFF. CDR3 DNA sequence: TGTGCCAGCAGCATACTAGGGATCGACACTGAAGCTTTCTTT. The chain couples TRBV7-8 to TRBJ1-1; D is unclear. The germline CDR1 and CDR2 sequences are SGHVS and FQNEAQ. This CDR3 has 14 residues. V lost 5 bases, J lost 3 bases, and 13 bases lay in between.

This clone came up a few times. J is TRBJ2-6 and V is TRBV27, with a tentative D call TRBD1 (6 bases). CDR1 MNHEY and CDR2 SMNVEV come from the germline V gene (reference sequence). Trimming stripped 2 bases from V and 3 bases from J, with 17 bases between. The CDR3 is 18 amino acids. DNA for the CDR3: TGTGCCAGCAGTTTAACGGCACAGGGAATCGGTGGGGCCAACGTCCTGACTTTC. Its protein is CASSLTAQGIGGANVLTF.

The sample holds one count of this clone. The V and J genes are TRBV7-9 and TRBJ2-2, with D possibly TRBD1 on 5 matching bases. The CDR3 contains 15 residues. Trimming stripped 5 bases from V and 6 bases from J, with 16 bases between. From germline, CDR1 is SEHNR and CDR2 FQNEAQ (reference sequence). CDR3 protein: CASSRVGPQAGELFF. The CDR3 region has the DNA TGTGCCAGCAGCCGGGTCGGCCCACAGGCCGGGGAGCTGTTTTTT.

This clone showed up just a few times. The chain combines TRBV11-2 with TRBJ2-1; D might be TRBD2 (5 bases). The CDR3 is 14 amino acids. Trimming removed 5 bases at V and 4 bases at J, with 12 bases between. Germline-derived CDR1 and CDR2 are SGHAT and FQNNGV. CDR3 sequence: CASSPLTSYNEQFF. The CDR3 DNA sequence: TGTGCCAGCAGCCCGTTAACTAGTTACAATGAGCAGTTCTTC.

CDR3 in amino acids: CASSPRELPNTEAFF. CDR3 DNA sequence: TGTGCCAGCTCACCACGTGAGCTACCGAACACTGAAGCTTTCTTT. This chain connects TRBV18 to TRBJ1-1, with D unclear. With 1 base removed from V and 1 base from J, the gap between germline ends came to 10 bases. The length of the CDR3 is 15 residues. CDR1 and CDR2 (germline): KGHSH, LQKENI.

The chain joins TRBV6-1 to TRBJ2-3; D is perhaps TRBD2 (6 bases). Trimming removed 3 bases from V and 1 base from J, with 17 bases in between. The CDR3 sequence is 17 residues long. The germline V gene encodes CDR1 MNHNS and CDR2 SASEGT. CDR3 DNA sequence: TGTGCCAGCAGTGACCCCTCCTCACCGGGAGGCACAGATACGCAGTATTTT. Its protein is CASSDPSSPGGTDTQYF.

This clone was counted once. V usage is TRBV6-1 and J usage is TRBJ2-5; D not certain. V gave up 4 bases and J gave up 4 bases, with 7 bases separating them. This CDR3 is built from 12 residues. Per the germline V gene, CDR1 is MNHNS and CDR2 is SASEGT. The CDR3, as DNA: TGTGCCAGCAGTGCGTCGGGAGAGACCCAGTACTTC. Translation: CASSASGETQYF.

The rearrangement joins TRBV10-3 to TRBJ1-2, with TRBD1 matching over 7 bases. The CDR3 extends over 20 amino acids. V lost 1 base, J lost 0 bases, and 17 bases stayed unmatched. Germline V gives CDR1 ENHRY, CDR2 SYGVKD. The CDR3 sequence: CAISELRGFVGQASNYGYTF. The CDR3 DNA reads TGTGCCATCAGTGAGTTAAGGGGGTTTGTAGGACAGGCCTCTAACTATGGCTACACCTTC.

This sequence joins TRBV29-1 and TRBJ1-2, with TRBD1 matching 8 bases. Germline V CDR1 and CDR2: SQVTM, ANQGSEA. The CDR3 is 13 amino acids. V shed 2 bases and J 6 bases; nucleotides not matched to a gene: 5. As DNA, the CDR3 is TGCAGCGTTGAAAACCCAGGGGGCAATGGCTACACCTTC. Encoded protein: CSVENPGGNGYTF.

The gene calls are TRBV5-6 and TRBJ2-1, with TRBD2 identical over 7 bases. The CDR3 spans 16 residues. V lost 5 bases to trimming and J lost 3 bases; unmatched junction nucleotides: 11. From germline, CDR1 is SGHDT and CDR2 YYEEEE. As DNA, the CDR3 is TGTGCCAGCAGGGTGGGGGGGACGGAACTCTACAATGAGCAGTTCTTC. Encoded protein: CASRVGGTELYNEQFF. Looking up the rest from reference TRBV5-6 and TRBJ2-1 gives the full variable domain: DAGVTQSPTHLIKTRGQQVTLRCSPKSGHDTVSWYQQALGQGPQFIFQYYEEEERQRGNFPDRFSGHQFPNYSSELNVNALLLGDSALYLCASRVGGTELYNEQFFGPGTRLTVL.

The chain joins TRBV5-1 to TRBJ1-2; TRBD1 aligns across 9 bases. V was pared by 4 bases and J by 7 bases, with 11 bases of the junction left unmatched. Germline CDR1 and CDR2: SGHRS and YFSETQ. The CDR3 has 15 residues. The CDR3 is CASSADRGSRGGYTF. As DNA, the CDR3 is TGCGCCAGCAGCGCGGACAGGGGTTCGCGGGGTGGCTACACCTTC. Using reference TRBV5-1 and TRBJ1-2 for the parts outside the CDR3, the full variable domain is KAGVTQTPRYLIKTRGQQVTLSCSPISGHRSVSWYQQTPGQGLQFLFEYFSETQRNKGNFPGRFSGRQFSNSRSEMNVSTLELGDSALYLCASSADRGSRGGYTFGSGTRLTVV.